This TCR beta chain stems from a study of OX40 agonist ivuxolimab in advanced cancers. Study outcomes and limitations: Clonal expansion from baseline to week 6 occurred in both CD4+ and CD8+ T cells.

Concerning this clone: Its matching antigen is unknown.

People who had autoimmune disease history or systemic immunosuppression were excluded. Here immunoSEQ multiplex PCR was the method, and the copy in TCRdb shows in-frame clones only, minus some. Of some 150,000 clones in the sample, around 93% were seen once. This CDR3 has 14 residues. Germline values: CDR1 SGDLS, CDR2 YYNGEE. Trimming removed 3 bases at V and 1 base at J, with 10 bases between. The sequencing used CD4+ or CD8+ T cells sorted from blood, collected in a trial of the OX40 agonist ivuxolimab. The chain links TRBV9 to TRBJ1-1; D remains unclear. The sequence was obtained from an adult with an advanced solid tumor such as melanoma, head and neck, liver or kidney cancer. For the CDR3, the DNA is TGTGCCAGCAGCGACCTGACACAGAACACTGAAGCTTTCTTT. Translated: CASSDLTQNTEAFF.